Listed below are T cell receptor beta chains from one sample, sequenced in a study of blood T cell repertoires in COVID-19. This table comes from immunoSEQ multiplex PCR, and its TCRdb copy is limited to in-frame clones, with some not included. The table lists 110,000 or so clones, roughly 90% of them singletons, with roughly 8.1% in the top ten. The sequencing input was peripheral blood. The origin of the receptors is a woman in her seventies who had recovered from COVID-19. Both conserved end residues are part of each CDR3. Fields, in order: J gene, D gene, clone size, CDR3 length, V gene, CDR3 DNA, CDR3 protein. D genes are given only for firm matches. Some rows have no size entry. The others give once, few or many, or a class for an expanded clone.

TRBJ2-4	TRBD1	-	14	TRBV18	TGTGCCAGCTCACCAGTGACAGGGGAGGACATTCAGTACTTC	CASSPVTGEDIQYF
TRBJ2-3	TRBD2	-	15	TRBV7-2	TGTGCCAGCAGCTGGAGCGGGAGAAGCACAGATACGCAGTATTTT	CASSWSGRSTDTQYF
TRBJ2-7	TRBD1	-	13	TRBV2	TGTGCCAGCAGTTGGGACAGGGATAGCGAGCAGTACTTC	CASSWDRDSEQYF
TRBJ2-1	TRBD1	-	15	TRBV7-2	TGTGCCAGCAGCGCATACGGACAGGGGGCCGATGAGCAGTTCTTC	CASSAYGQGADEQFF
TRBJ1-1	-	-	16	TRBV28	TGTGCCAGCAGTTTCGCGTCGGGGATAGGGTACACTGAAGCTTTCTTT	CASSFASGIGYTEAFF
TRBJ2-4	-	few	13	TRBV5-6	TGTGCCAGCAGCTTGGTACAGCATGACATTCAGTACTTC	CASSLVQHDIQYF
TRBJ1-3	TRBD1	-	16	TRBV10-3	TGTGCCATCAGTGAGATGGACAGGGGAGGTGGAACACCATTATATTTT	CAISEMDRGGGTPLYF
TRBJ2-5	TRBD1	-	16	TRBV4-1	TGCGCCAGCAGCCAACCCCGACAGGGGGCGAGGGAGACCCAGTACTTC	CASSQPRQGARETQYF
TRBJ1-6	TRBD1	-	18	TRBV4-2	TGTGCCAGCAGCCCCGAGGGTTTTGGACAGGGGAATAATTCACCCCTCCACTTT	CASSPEGFGQGNNSPLHF
TRBJ2-1	-	-	17	TRBV28	TGTGCCAGCAGTTTATTTGGCGGGGCCTACTCCTACAATGAGCAGTTCTTC	CASSLFGGAYSYNEQFF
TRBJ1-2	-	-	13	TRBV15	TGTGCCACGAAACGCCGGGGGAAGGCTGGCTACACCTTC	CATKRRGKAGYTF
TRBJ1-4	-	-	14	TRBV30	TGTGCCTGGAGTTTAAACGGAGCCCCTGAAAAACTGTTTTTT	CAWSLNGAPEKLFF
TRBJ1-2	-	-	13	TRBV4-3	TGCGCCAGCAGCCAAGAAAGGGGATATGGCTACACCTTC	CASSQERGYGYTF
TRBJ1-1	-	-	15	TRBV6-2/TRBV6-3	TGTGCCAGCAGTTACGGCCGGAGGATGAACACTGAAGCTTTCTTT	CASSYGRRMNTEAFF
TRBJ2-1	TRBD2	-	14	TRBV10-3	TGTGCCATGGCCCCGGGGGGGGATTACAATGAGCAGTTCTTC	CAMAPGGDYNEQFF
TRBJ2-3	TRBD1	-	16	TRBV9	TGTGCCAGCAGCGCTGCCGGGACAGGGGTGGGAGATACGCAGTATTTT	CASSAAGTGVGDTQYF
TRBJ2-7	-	-	13	TRBV14	TGTGCCAGCAGCCAAGATCGCAGAGGGGAGCAGTACTTC	CASSQDRRGEQYF
TRBJ1-2	-	-	12	TRBV30	TGTGCCTGGAGTTCGGCGGGGGAGGGCTACACCTTC	CAWSSAGEGYTF
TRBJ1-2	TRBD1	-	16	TRBV6-2/TRBV6-3	TGTGCCAGCAGTTACTCGAAGGGGACAGCGATCTATGGCTACACCTTC	CASSYSKGTAIYGYTF
TRBJ2-7	TRBD1	-	14	TRBV10-2	TGCGCCAGCGTCGACAGGGGGCGAACCTACGAGCAGTACTTC	CASVDRGRTYEQYF
TRBJ1-1	-	-	15	TRBV18	TGTGCCAGCTCACCACTCGCAGGGGACCGGGGTGAAGCTTTCTTT	CASSPLAGDRGEAFF
TRBJ1-3	TRBD1	-	15	TRBV7-3	TGTGCCAGCAGCGGGACAGGGGGGCCTGGAAACACCATATATTTT	CASSGTGGPGNTIYF
TRBJ2-2	-	-	13	TRBV30	TGTGCCTGGAACAGGGACCTCGGCGGGGAGCTGTTTTTT	CAWNRDLGGELFF
TRBJ2-7	TRBD1	few	18	TRBV5-6	TGTGCCAGCAGCTCGGAATACGGGACAGCGACCGTAGTGAACGAGCAGTACTTC	CASSSEYGTATVVNEQYF
TRBJ1-4	-	-	12	TRBV5-5	TGTGCCAGCAGCTCGGGTAATGAAAAACTGTTTTTT	CASSSGNEKLFF
TRBJ2-5	TRBD1	once	15	TRBV28	TGTGCCAGCAGTTCCCCCGGGACAGGGCGGGAGACCCAGTACTTC	CASSSPGTGRETQYF
TRBJ1-5	-	-	12	TRBV15	TGTGCCACCAGCAACGGTTATCAGCCCCAGCATTTT	CATSNGYQPQHF
TRBJ2-1	TRBD1	-	12	TRBV6-5	TGTGCCAGCAGGACCGGGACAGGGGCCGGGTTCTTC	CASRTGTGAGFF
TRBJ2-1	TRBD1	once	15	TRBV7-3	TGTGCCAGCAGCCTCGGACAGGGGGCTCACAATGAGCAGTTCTTC	CASSLGQGAHNEQFF
TRBJ2-7	TRBD1	-	15	TRBV28	TGTGCCAGCAGGCCAAGGACAGGGGCCTCCTACGAGCAGTACTTC	CASRPRTGASYEQYF
TRBJ1-4	-	-	17	TRBV3-1/TRBV3-2	TGTGCCAGCAGCCAAGCAACAGGTAGTGCAACTAATGAAAAACTGTTTTTT	CASSQATGSATNEKLFF
TRBJ1-1	-	-	16	TRBV11-2	TGTGCCAGCAGCTTAAAGTTGGGGGCTCTGAACACTGAAGCTTTCTTT	CASSLKLGALNTEAFF
TRBJ2-2	TRBD2	-	20	TRBV9	TGTGCCAGCAGCGTAACGATGACTAGCGGGACTTTCGCGAACACCGGGGAGCTGTTTTTT	CASSVTMTSGTFANTGELFF
TRBJ2-1	TRBD2	once	15	TRBV24-1	TGTGCCACCAGCTTTGGGGAGGGCCGGTACAATGAGCAGTTCTTC	CATSFGEGRYNEQFF
TRBJ1-1	TRBD1	-	15	TRBV6-1	TGTGCCAGCAGTGAGAGGGGGCGTGTTAGCACTGAAGCTTTCTTT	CASSERGRVSTEAFF
TRBJ2-2	TRBD1	-	14	TRBV5-1	TGCGCCAGCAGCACGGGACAGCGAACCGGGGAGCTGTTTTTT	CASSTGQRTGELFF
TRBJ1-2	TRBD1	few	16	TRBV4-3	TGCGCCAGCAGCCAAGATTTGCGGGGACAGGGTATCCGCTACACCTTC	CASSQDLRGQGIRYTF
TRBJ2-2	-	-	15	TRBV6-5	TGTGCCAGCAGCCAAGCCAGGGTATGGACCGGGGAGCTGTTTTTT	CASSQARVWTGELFF
TRBJ1-1	-	once	13	TRBV7-2	TGTGCCAGCAGCCCGTTGAGGGCCACTGAAGCTTTCTTT	CASSPLRATEAFF
TRBJ2-1	TRBD2	-	18	TRBV7-3	TGTGCCAGCAGCCCCTACGGGGGAGTAGCGGGACCTGACAATGAGCAGTTCTTC	CASSPYGGVAGPDNEQFF